This is a list of T cell receptor beta chains from one sample in a study of blood T cell repertoires in COVID-19. TCRdb's table, derived via immunoSEQ multiplex PCR, lists solely in-frame clones and lacks some. The profile covers fewer than 250,000 clones, with 90% to 95% appearing a single time and about 0.8% taken by the ten largest. Sequencing was carried out using peripheral blood. These TCRs come from a man aged 55-75 years with COVID-19, enrolled during active disease. Both conserved end residues are part of each CDR3. D genes are given only for firm matches. Only part of the rows carry a size: once, few, many, or a class if the clone is expanded.

>few|TRBJ2-3|TRBV7-2|TRBD2
TGTGCCAGCAGCTTCCCGGGGGGGGGAGATACGCAGTATTTT
CASSFPGGGDTQYF
>once|TRBJ1-2|TRBV30|.
TGTGCCTGGAGCCTCTTGTGGACAACCGGGAACTATGGCTACACCTTC
CAWSLLWTTGNYGYTF
>.|TRBJ2-7|TRBV6-1|TRBD2
TGTGCCAGCAGTGACAACACTAGCGGATCCTACGAGCAGTACTTC
CASSDNTSGSYEQYF
>few|TRBJ2-1|TRBV6-1|.
TGTGCCAGCAGTGTGAGGGGGGGCGCCTCCTACAATGAGCAGTTCTTC
CASSVRGGASYNEQFF
>.|TRBJ1-2|TRBV6-5|TRBD1
TGTGCCAGCAGCCCGGTCAGGGGGAACTATGGCTACACCTTC
CASSPVRGNYGYTF
>.|TRBJ2-6|TRBV6-1|.
TGTGCCAGCAGTGAAGCGAGCAGGGCTGGGGCCAACGTCCTGACTTTC
CASSEASRAGANVLTF
>.|TRBJ1-6|TRBV10-3|TRBD1
TGTGCCATCAGCCAACAGGGGAGCTCCTATAATTCACCCCTCCACTTT
CAISQQGSSYNSPLHF
>.|TRBJ1-5|TRBV3-1/TRBV3-2|.
TGTGCCAGCAGCGAGAACTTAGAGAATCAGCCCCAGCATTTT
CASSENLENQPQHF
>.|TRBJ1-3|TRBV9|.
TGTGCCAGCAGCGTAGGGGGCACCGGAAACACCATATATTTT
CASSVGGTGNTIYF
>once|TRBJ2-7|TRBV4-1|.
TGCGCCAGCAGCCAGAGCCGACAGCTCCCCTACGAGCAGTACTTC
CASSQSRQLPYEQYF
>.|TRBJ1-3|TRBV6-5|.
TGTGCCAGCAGTTCGCCAGGGGAAGGAAACACCATATATTTT
CASSSPGEGNTIYF
>.|TRBJ2-6|TRBV30|.
TGTGCCTGGAGACAGGCTGGGGCCAACGTCCTGACTTTC
CAWRQAGANVLTF
>.|TRBJ1-5|TRBV7-2|.
TGTGCCAGCAGCTTGGGGGCGGCGAATCAGCCCCAGCATTTT
CASSLGAANQPQHF
>few|TRBJ1-1|TRBV19|.
TGTGCCAGTAAGGCGGGAGGGAACACTGAAGCTTTCTTT
CASKAGGNTEAFF
>many|TRBJ2-1|TRBV5-6|.
TGTGCCAGCAGCGAAGGAGTTGGCTCCTACAATGAGCAGTTCTTC
CASSEGVGSYNEQFF
>.|TRBJ2-7|TRBV11-2|.
TGTGCCAGCAGCTGGACCCCGGGGTCCGGCGAGCAGTACTTC
CASSWTPGSGEQYF
>few|TRBJ2-3|TRBV4-1|.
TGCGCCAGCAGCCAAGACGCGGGATTCACAGATACGCAGTATTTT
CASSQDAGFTDTQYF
>.|TRBJ1-1|TRBV10-3|.
TGTGCCATCAGTGAGTCCCAGGATCTGAACACTGAAGCTTTCTTT
CAISESQDLNTEAFF
>.|TRBJ2-3|TRBV3-1/TRBV3-2|TRBD2
TGTGCCAGCAGCCAAGGAACTAGCGGGAGGATAGATACGCAGTATTTT
CASSQGTSGRIDTQYF
>.|TRBJ1-4|TRBV10-3|TRBD1
TGTGCCATCAGTGATCCCGAACAGGGGAATGAAAAACTGTTTTTT
CAISDPEQGNEKLFF
>.|TRBJ1-5|TRBV7-2|TRBD1
TGTGCCAGCAGCGCCCTAGGCGGGACAGGGGCGGGCAATCAGCCCCAGCATTTT
CASSALGGTGAGNQPQHF
>.|TRBJ2-3|TRBV6-6|TRBD1
TGTGCCAGCCGGACAGGGGCAGATACGCAGTATTTT
CASRTGADTQYF
>.|TRBJ2-1|TRBV3-1/TRBV3-2|.
TGTGCCAGCAGCCAAGATGACAAGAATGAGCAGTTCTTC
CASSQDDKNEQFF
>.|TRBJ2-7|TRBV5-4|.
TGTGCCAGCGCCCCTACGGGTAGCGGATACTACGAGCAGTACTTC
CASAPTGSGYYEQYF